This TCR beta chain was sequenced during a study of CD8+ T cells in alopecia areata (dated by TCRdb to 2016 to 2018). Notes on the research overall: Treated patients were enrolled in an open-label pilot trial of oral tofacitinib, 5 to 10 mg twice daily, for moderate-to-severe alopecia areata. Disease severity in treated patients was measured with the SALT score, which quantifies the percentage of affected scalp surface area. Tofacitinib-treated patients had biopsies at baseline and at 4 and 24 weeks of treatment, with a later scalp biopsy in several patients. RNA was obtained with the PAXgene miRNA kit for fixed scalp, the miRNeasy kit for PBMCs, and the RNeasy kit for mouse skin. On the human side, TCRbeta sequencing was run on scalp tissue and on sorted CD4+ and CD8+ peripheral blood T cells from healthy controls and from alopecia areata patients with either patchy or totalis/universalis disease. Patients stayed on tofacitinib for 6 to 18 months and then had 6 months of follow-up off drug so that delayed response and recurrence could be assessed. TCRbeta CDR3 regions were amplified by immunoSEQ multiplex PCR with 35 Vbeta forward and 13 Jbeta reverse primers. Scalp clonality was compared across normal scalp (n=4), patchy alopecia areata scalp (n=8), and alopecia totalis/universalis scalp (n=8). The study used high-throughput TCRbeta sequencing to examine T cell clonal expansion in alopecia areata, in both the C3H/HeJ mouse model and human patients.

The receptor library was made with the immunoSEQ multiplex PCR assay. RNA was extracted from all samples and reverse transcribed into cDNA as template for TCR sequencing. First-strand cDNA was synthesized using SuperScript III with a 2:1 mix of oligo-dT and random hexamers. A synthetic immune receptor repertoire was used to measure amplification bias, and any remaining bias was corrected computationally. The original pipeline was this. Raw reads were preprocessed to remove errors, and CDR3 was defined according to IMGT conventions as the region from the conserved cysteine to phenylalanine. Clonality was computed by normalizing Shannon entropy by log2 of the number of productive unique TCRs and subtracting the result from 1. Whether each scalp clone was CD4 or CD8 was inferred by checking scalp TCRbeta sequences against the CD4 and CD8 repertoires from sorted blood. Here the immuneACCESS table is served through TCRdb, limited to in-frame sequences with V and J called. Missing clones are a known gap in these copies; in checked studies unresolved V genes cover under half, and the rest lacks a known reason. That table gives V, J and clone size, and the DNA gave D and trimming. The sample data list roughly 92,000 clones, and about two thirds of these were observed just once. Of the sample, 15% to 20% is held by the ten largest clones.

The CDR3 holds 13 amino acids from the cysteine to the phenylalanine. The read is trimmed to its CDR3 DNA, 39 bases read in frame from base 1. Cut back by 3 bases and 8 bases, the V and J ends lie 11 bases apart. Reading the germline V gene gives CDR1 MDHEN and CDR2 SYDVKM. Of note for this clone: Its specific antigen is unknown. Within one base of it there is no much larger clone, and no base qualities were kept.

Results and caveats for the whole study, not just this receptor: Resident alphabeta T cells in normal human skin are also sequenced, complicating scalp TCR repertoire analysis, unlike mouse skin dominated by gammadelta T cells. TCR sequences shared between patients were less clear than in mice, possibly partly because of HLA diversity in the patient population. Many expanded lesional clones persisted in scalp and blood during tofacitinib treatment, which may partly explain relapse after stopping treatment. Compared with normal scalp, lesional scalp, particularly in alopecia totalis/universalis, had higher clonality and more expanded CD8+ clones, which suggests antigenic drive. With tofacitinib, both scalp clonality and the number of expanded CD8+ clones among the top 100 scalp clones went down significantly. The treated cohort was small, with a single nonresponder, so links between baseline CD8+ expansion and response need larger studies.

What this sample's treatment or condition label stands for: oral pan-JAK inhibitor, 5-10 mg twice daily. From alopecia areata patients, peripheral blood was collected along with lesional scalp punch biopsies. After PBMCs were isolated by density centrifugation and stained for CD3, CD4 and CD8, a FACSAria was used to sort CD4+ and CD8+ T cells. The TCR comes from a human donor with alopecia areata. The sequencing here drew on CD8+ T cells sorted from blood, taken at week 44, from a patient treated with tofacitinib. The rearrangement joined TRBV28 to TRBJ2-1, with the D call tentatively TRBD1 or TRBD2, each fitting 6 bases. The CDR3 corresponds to CASSFAGGDEQFF. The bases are TGTGCCAGCAGTTTTGCCGGGGGCGATGAGCAGTTCTTC.